A single sample gave rise to the 26 T cell receptor beta chains below, sequenced in a study of follicular helper T cells after annual influenza vaccination. This table comes from immunoSEQ multiplex PCR, and its TCRdb copy is limited to in-frame clones, with some not included. The sample records 9,900 or so clones, 81% being singletons. Time point specified: 2014-2015 season, pre-vaccination. The sample here was CXCR5- memory CD4+ T cells sorted from blood, taken on the day of influenza vaccination. The source is an adult who received the influenza vaccine.

As concerns this clone: The same CDR3 also results from other DNA sequences found in this sample. J is TRBJ1-2 and V is TRBV4-3, with D unclear. The germline V and J ends were trimmed by 0 bases and 4 bases, with 12 bases remaining between them. The CDR3 has 15 amino acids. Germline V gives CDR1 LGHNA, CDR2 YSLEER. The CDR3 region has the DNA TGCGCCAGCAGCCAAGATGAGGGCCCTGGCTATGGCTACACCTTC. Protein product: CASSQDEGPGYGYTF.

This chain links TRBV19 with TRBJ2-1; TRBD2 matches 7 bases. The ends lost 5 bases at V and 4 bases at J; junction bases unmatched: 8. CDR1 and CDR2 (germline): LNHDA, SQIVND (reference sequence). The CDR3 contains 15 residues. This CDR3 reads CASSAASGPYNEQFF. In DNA, the CDR3 is TGTGCCAGTAGTGCCGCTAGCGGACCATACAATGAGCAGTTCTTC. Complete variable domain (other parts from reference TRBV19 and TRBJ2-1): DGGITQSPKYLFRKEGQNVTLSCEQNLNHDAMYWYRQDPGQGLRLIYYSQIVNDFQKGDIAEGYSVSREKKESFPLTVTSAQKNPTAFYLCASSAASGPYNEQFFGPGTRLTVL.

The V and J genes are TRBV4-3 and TRBJ2-7; D possibly corresponds to TRBD2 (7 bases). There are 14 residues in the CDR3. V shed 0 bases and J shed 5 bases, with 11 bases lying between them. CDR1 and CDR2 (germline): LGHNA, YSLEER. CDR3 coding DNA: TGCGCCAGCAGCCAAGAGCGGGGGCAGCACGAGCAGTACTTC. Residues: CASSQERGQHEQYF.

The chain is built from TRBV5-5 and TRBJ1-4, with D possibly being TRBD1 (6 bases). The CDR3 has 16 residues. In germline, CDR1 is SGHKS, CDR2 YYEKEE (reference sequence). Trimming stripped 4 bases from V and 1 base from J, with 14 bases between. The CDR3 DNA reads as TGTGCCAGCAGCCTCCTATCAGGGGTAACTAATGAAAAACTGTTTTTT. Its protein product is CASSLLSGVTNEKLFF.

The chain couples TRBV6-5 to TRBJ1-2; D may be TRBD1 (5 bases). In germline, CDR1 is MNHEY, CDR2 SVGAGI. CDR3 length equals 14 residues. V shed 6 bases and J shed 5 bases, with 16 bases lying between them. The DNA for the CDR3 is TGTGCCAGCAGCCGGTCGGACATACCATATGGCTACACCTTC. Protein sequence: CASSRSDIPYGYTF.

The chain recombines TRBV7-8 with TRBJ1-1; TRBD1 is a possible D gene (5 bases). The V gene lost 3 bases and the J gene lost 7 bases, with 12 bases spanning the gap. Germline V lookup: CDR1 SGHVS, CDR2 FQNEAQ. The CDR3 runs to 13 residues. The CDR3 sequence: CASSLAGEVEAFF. CDR3 coding DNA: TGTGCCAGCAGCTTGGCGGGGGAGGTTGAAGCTTTCTTT.

Here the CDR3 reads CASTQGGTDTQYF. The CDR3 region has the DNA TGTGCCAGCACACAGGGGGGCACAGATACGCAGTATTTT. This sequence joins TRBV2 and TRBJ2-3; 8 bases match TRBD1. The V segment lost 7 bases and the J segment 1 base; nucleotides outside the gene matches: 1. There are 13 residues in the CDR3. From germline, CDR1 is SNHLY and CDR2 FYNNEI.

The CDR3 nucleotides read TGTGCCAGCAGCCCGGGACAAGCAAAGAACGAGCAGTACTTC. It yields the protein CASSPGQAKNEQYF. The J gene is TRBJ2-7, the V gene TRBV7-2, with a possible D match to TRBD1 (6 bases). Deletions cut 5 bases from V and 5 bases from J, with 16 bases between. The CDR3 extends over 14 amino acids. Per germline, CDR1 SGHTA and CDR2 FQGNSA.

The gene calls are TRBV7-3 and TRBJ2-2; D call uncertain. The V end lost 2 bases, the J end lost 4 bases, and 8 bases lay between the germline ends. Germline V gene data show CDR1 as SGHTA and CDR2 as FQGTGA. The length of the CDR3 is 14 residues. CDR3 sequence: CASSLGITTGELFF. CDR3 DNA: TGTGCCAGCAGCTTAGGGATAACCACCGGGGAGCTGTTTTTT.

The rearrangement joins TRBV28 to TRBJ2-3; either TRBD1 or TRBD2 may fit D (6 bases each). With 11 bases removed from V and 0 bases from J, the gap between germline ends came to 15 bases. Germline loops: CDR1 MDHEN, CDR2 SYDVKM. The CDR3 runs 14 residues. The CDR3 DNA reads TGTGCCCTCAAGGGGGGACTTAGCACAGATACGCAGTATTTT. Translating gives CALKGGLSTDTQYF.

This clone was counted only a few times. CDR3 residues: CASSYGSGGTDTQYF. CDR3 nucleotide sequence: TGTGCCAGCAGCTATGGATCAGGGGGGACAGATACGCAGTATTTT. The chain couples TRBV11-2 to TRBJ2-3; weak D call: TRBD1 (7 bases). This CDR3 contains 15 residues. V was pared by 4 bases and J by 3 bases, with 14 bases between. Germline values: CDR1 SGHAT, CDR2 FQNNGV.

The V call is TRBV19, the J call TRBJ2-1, with unresolved D. The CDR3 spans 13 residues. CDR1 is LNHDA, CDR2 SQIVND, per germline (reference sequence). V lost 5 bases, J lost 2 bases, and 7 bases lay in between. The CDR3 region is CASSVLAYNEQFF. The CDR3 DNA reads TGTGCCAGTAGTGTTCTGGCCTACAATGAGCAGTTCTTC.

This clone came up once. The V gene is TRBV5-1, the J gene TRBJ2-3, with 8 positions matching TRBD1. This CDR3 has 14 residues. J gave up 5 bases and V 5 bases, and 7 bases lay outside the gene matches. Germline V gene lookup returns CDR1 SGHRS and CDR2 YFSETQ. The CDR3 loop is CASSPQGARDTQYF. CDR3 DNA sequence: TGCGCCAGCAGTCCTCAGGGGGCCAGAGATACGCAGTATTTT.

V is TRBV19 and J is TRBJ1-1; D might be TRBD1 (6 bases). Trimming stripped 4 bases from V and 4 bases from J, with 19 bases between. Per germline, CDR1 LNHDA and CDR2 SQIVND (reference sequence). This CDR3 is 16 amino acids long. The DNA of the CDR3 is TGTGCCAGTAGTACCCGGGGAGGAGGGGGAGGCACTGAAGCTTTCTTT. It encodes CASSTRGGGGGTEAFF. Filled out from reference TRBV19 and TRBJ1-1, the complete variable domain reads DGGITQSPKYLFRKEGQNVTLSCEQNLNHDAMYWYRQDPGQGLRLIYYSQIVNDFQKGDIAEGYSVSREKKESFPLTVTSAQKNPTAFYLCASSTRGGGGGTEAFFGQGTRLTVV.

The chain combines TRBV27 with TRBJ1-5; TRBD1 is a possible D gene (6 bases). This CDR3 is built from 15 residues. CDR1 is MNHEY, CDR2 SMNVEV, per germline (reference sequence). V lost 3 bases and J 4 bases, leaving 13 bases between the germline ends. The CDR3 nucleotides read TGTGCCAGCAGTTTGACAGGAAACAGTAATCAGCCCCAGCATTTT. Its translation is CASSLTGNSNQPQHF.

The V and J genes are TRBV6-1 and TRBJ1-2; D is perhaps TRBD1 (5 bases). This CDR3 has 15 amino acids. Germline V gives CDR1 MNHNS, CDR2 SASEGT. The ends were cut back, 4 bases at V and 6 bases at J, with 18 bases in the middle. The CDR3 DNA is TGTGCCAGCAGTGGAAGGGGTCTAAACAGTCATGGCTACACCTTC. Its protein is CASSGRGLNSHGYTF.

This clone was seen just once. This rearrangement joins TRBV7-8 to TRBJ1-2, with D unclear. Trimming took 2 bases from V and 14 from J, leaving 27 bases between them. The CDR3 length is 16 residues. The germline gives CDR1 SGHVS, CDR2 FQNEAQ. CDR3 DNA: TGTGCCAGCAGCTTAACTCACCCGGGCGGCGGCGATTTGGCTACCTTC. Translated, it gives CASSLTHPGGGDLATF. Variable domain in full (rest from reference TRBV7-8 and TRBJ1-2): GAGVSQSPRYKVAKRGQDVALRCDPISGHVSLFWYQQALGQGPEFLTYFQNEAQLDKSGLPSDRFFAERPEGSVSTLKIQRTQQEDSAVYLCASSLTHPGGGDLATFGSGTRLTVV.

The genes are TRBV19 and TRBJ2-2; TRBD2 matches 8 bases. Germline CDR1 and CDR2: LNHDA and SQIVND (reference sequence). The CDR3 consists of 14 residues. After removal of 3 bases from V and 5 bases from J, the junction contained 2 bases not matched to a gene. The CDR3 coding sequence is TGTGCCAGTAGTATCCCGGGGGGGACCGGGGAGCTGTTTTTT. Protein product: CASSIPGGTGELFF.

This rearrangement joins TRBV28 to TRBJ2-2; D gene ambiguous. The germline V gene encodes CDR1 MDHEN and CDR2 SYDVKM. The ends were cut back, 6 bases at V and 5 bases at J, with 4 bases in the middle. The CDR3 runs 11 residues. CDR3 loop: CASRETGELFF. In nucleotides, the CDR3 is TGTGCCAGCAGGGAGACCGGGGAGCTGTTTTTT.

This clone has only a few counts. The rearrangement links TRBV5-4 to TRBJ2-5; TRBD1 agrees at 8 bases. The V and J ends lost 4 bases and 1 base, in that order; junction bases with no gene match: 3. The CDR3 runs 14 residues. In germline, CDR1 is SGHNT, CDR2 YYREEE (reference sequence). CDR3 in amino acids: CASSMGQVQETQYF. The CDR3 DNA follows: TGTGCCAGCAGCATGGGACAGGTCCAAGAGACCCAGTACTTC.

The CDR3 loop reads CASSPTTGSATEAFF. The CDR3 region has the DNA TGTGCCAGCAGCCCGACGACGGGATCTGCCACTGAAGCTTTCTTT. The gene calls are TRBV5-5 and TRBJ1-1; D gene unclear. There are 15 residues in the CDR3. Trimming pared 4 bases from V and 4 bases from J, leaving 17 bases between. Per germline, CDR1 SGHKS and CDR2 YYEKEE (reference sequence). Based on the CDR3 plus reference TRBV5-5 and TRBJ1-1, the full variable domain is DAGVTQSPTHLIKTRGQQVTLRCSPISGHKSVSWYQQVLGQGPQFIFQYYEKEERGRGNFPDRFSARQFPNYSSELNVNALLLGDSALYLCASSPTTGSATEAFFGQGTRLTVV.

The chain links TRBV19 to TRBJ1-5, with D unresolved. Per the germline V gene, CDR1 is LNHDA and CDR2 is SQIVND (reference sequence). V gave up 0 bases and J gave up 9 bases, with 12 bases separating them. There are 14 residues in the CDR3. CDR3 loop: CASSIESPRGPQHF. In nucleotides, the CDR3 is TGTGCCAGTAGTATAGAGAGCCCCCGGGGGCCCCAGCATTTT.

CDR3 sequence reads: CASSFRNYGYTF. In DNA form, the CDR3 reads TGTGCCAGCAGTTTCCGGAACTATGGCTACACCTTC. V is TRBV28 and J is TRBJ1-2; no definite D call. V lost 3 bases and J lost 2, with 4 bases in between. This CDR3 has 12 amino acids. The germline gives CDR1 MDHEN, CDR2 SYDVKM.

The CDR3 region has the DNA TGTGCCAGCAGCTTAGATCTGGCCAGACCGAACACTGAAGCTTTCTTT. Translating it yields CASSLDLARPNTEAFF. The rearrangement uses TRBV11-2 and TRBJ1-1; D not certain. Trimming took 0 bases from V and 1 from J, leaving 12 bases between them. The CDR3 is 16 amino acids. CDR1 is SGHAT and CDR2 is FQNNGV in the germline V gene.

This rearrangement joins TRBV19 to TRBJ1-4; TRBD1 matches at 7 bases. This CDR3 is 15 amino acids long. V lost 3 bases to trimming and J lost 8 bases; unmatched junction nucleotides: 9. The V gene's germline CDR1 is LNHDA and CDR2 SQIVND (reference sequence). The CDR3 bases are TGTGCCAGTAGTATGGGGACAGCGATTCGGGAAAAACTGTTTTTT. Translation: CASSMGTAIREKLFF.

The genes are TRBV6-5 and TRBJ2-3, with unresolved D. The CDR3 is made up of 14 amino acids. Per the germline V gene, CDR1 is MNHEY and CDR2 is SVGAGI. The V gene lost 6 bases and the J gene lost 0 bases, with 10 bases spanning the gap. The CDR3 reads CASSPGPSTDTQYF. As DNA, the CDR3 is TGTGCCAGCAGCCCCGGCCCGAGCACAGATACGCAGTATTTT.